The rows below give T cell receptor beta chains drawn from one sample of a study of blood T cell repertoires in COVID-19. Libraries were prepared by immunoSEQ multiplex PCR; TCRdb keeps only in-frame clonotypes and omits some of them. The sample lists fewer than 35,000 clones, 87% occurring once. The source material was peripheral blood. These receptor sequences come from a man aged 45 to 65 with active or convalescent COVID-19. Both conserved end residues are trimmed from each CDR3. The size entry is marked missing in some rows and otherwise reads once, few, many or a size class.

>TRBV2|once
ASSDGTGKNEQY
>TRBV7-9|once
ASSRGATYEQY
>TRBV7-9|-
ASSLAGLAASRGELF
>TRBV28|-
ASSSLTRTFKNTEAF
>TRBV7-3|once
ASSLTGKTDTQY
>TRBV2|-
ASRRYESWDRASPLH
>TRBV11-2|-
ASSSVGAGAGEKLF
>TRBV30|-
AWSIAGDSYEQY
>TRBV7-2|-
ASSLHGRGSVFAVQY
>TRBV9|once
ASSFLEVAGYNEQF
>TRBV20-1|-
SAEQQDTQY
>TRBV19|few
ASSIGLAGPSSYEQY
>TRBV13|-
ASRSTGRDLY
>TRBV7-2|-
ASSLYPEGLAKNIQY
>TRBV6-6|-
ASSSDSGTEAF
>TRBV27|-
ASRPLAGGSGVTGELF
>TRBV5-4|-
ASSPWTSGKDEQF
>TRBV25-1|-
ASSSYGTAYGYT
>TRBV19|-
ASSTLQGFKNIQY
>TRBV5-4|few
ASSLLLQLAGSTDTQY
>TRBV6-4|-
ASSDRQGATEAF
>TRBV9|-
ASSVYSGRTDTQY
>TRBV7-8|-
ASSPLGLSYNSPLH
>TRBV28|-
ASRSSYNEQF
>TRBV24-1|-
ATSDLRTRYEQY
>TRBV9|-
ASSARGDMNTEAF
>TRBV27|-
ASSRGHKNEAF
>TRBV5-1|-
ASSLTAGGYTGELF
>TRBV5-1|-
ASSGSSYNEQF
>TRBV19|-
ASTAGPSYEQY
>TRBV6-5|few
ASSGRRSNYGYT
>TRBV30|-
AWSRQGSSYNSPLH
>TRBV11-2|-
ASSLQGFIDYGYT
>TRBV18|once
ASSRQEFGDTQY
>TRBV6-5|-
ATKDTVSSYEQY
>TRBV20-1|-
SASATSGRDEQY
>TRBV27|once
ASSLIPPHPSGRGNEQF
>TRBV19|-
ASSFTESEPQH
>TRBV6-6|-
ASSRGQGYGYT
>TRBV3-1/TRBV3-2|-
ASSQSGVFAGAEQF